This T cell receptor (beta chain) is drawn from a study of blood T cell repertoires in COVID-19. Study-level background: The United States, Italy and Spain were the sources of the acute and convalescent COVID-19 samples.

V gave up 5 bases and J gave up 8 bases; unmatched junction bases: 16. This CDR3 region has 17 residues. Germline-derived CDR1 and CDR2 are MNHNY and SVGAGI (reference sequence). Measured with immunoSEQ multiplex PCR; TCRdb has only the in-frame clones, and not every one. Of about 88,000 clones in the sample, roughly 90% were seen once. What was sequenced was peripheral blood. This sequence originates from a male donor with acute or convalescent COVID-19. J is TRBJ2-1 and V is TRBV6-6; 9 nucleotides agree with TRBD2. Here the CDR3 reads CASSRAGSGGRGDEQFF. The CDR3 nucleotides are TGTGCCAGCAGTCGAGCAGGGAGCGGGGGGAGAGGGGATGAGCAGTTCTTC.